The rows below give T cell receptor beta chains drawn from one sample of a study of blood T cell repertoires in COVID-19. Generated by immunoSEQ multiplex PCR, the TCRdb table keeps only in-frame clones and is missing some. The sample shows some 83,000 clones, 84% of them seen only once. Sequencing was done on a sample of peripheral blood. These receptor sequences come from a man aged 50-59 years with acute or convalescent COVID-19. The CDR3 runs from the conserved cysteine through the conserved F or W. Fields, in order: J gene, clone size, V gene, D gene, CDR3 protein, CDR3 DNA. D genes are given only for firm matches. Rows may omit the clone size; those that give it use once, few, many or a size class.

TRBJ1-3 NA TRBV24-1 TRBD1 CATSDSRQGSSGNTIYF TGTGCCACCAGTGATTCCCGACAGGGCAGCTCTGGAAACACCATATATTTT
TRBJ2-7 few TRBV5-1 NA CASSASEQGFYEQYF TGCGCCAGCAGCGCAAGCGAACAGGGATTCTACGAGCAGTACTTC
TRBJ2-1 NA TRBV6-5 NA CASSKQGYEQFF TGTGCCAGCAGTAAACAGGGTTATGAGCAGTTCTTC
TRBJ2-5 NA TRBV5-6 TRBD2 CASSYTQGGLAGWETQYF TGTGCCAGCAGCTACACGCAGGGGGGACTAGCGGGGTGGGAGACCCAGTACTTC
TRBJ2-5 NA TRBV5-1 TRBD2 CASSPTAGGQGETQYF TGCGCCAGCAGCCCTACCGCGGGGGGGCAGGGAGAGACCCAGTACTTC
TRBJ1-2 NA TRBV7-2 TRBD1 CASSSQGDLYGYTF TGTGCCAGCAGCTCACAGGGGGACCTCTATGGCTACACCTTC
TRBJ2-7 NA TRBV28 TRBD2 CASSTRGEGRYEQYF TGTGCCAGCAGTACTCGCGGGGAGGGCCGGTACGAGCAGTACTTC
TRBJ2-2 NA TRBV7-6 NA CASWGVTGELFF TGTGCCTCCTGGGGAGTAACCGGGGAGCTGTTTTTT
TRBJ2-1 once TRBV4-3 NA CASSQQGRNEQFF TGCGCCAGCAGCCAACAGGGTAGGAATGAGCAGTTCTTC
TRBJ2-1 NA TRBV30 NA CAWSPSGQGSYNEQFF TGTGCCTGGAGTCCTTCCGGACAAGGGTCCTACAATGAGCAGTTCTTC
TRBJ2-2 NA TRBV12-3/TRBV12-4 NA CASLGGGELFF TGTGCCAGCCTGGGAGGCGGGGAGCTGTTTTTT
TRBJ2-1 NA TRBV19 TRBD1 CASSHGLGRGKNNEQFF TGTGCCAGTAGCCATGGGTTAGGCAGGGGGAAGAACAATGAGCAGTTCTTC
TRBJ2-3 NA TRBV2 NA CASRLAGRTDTQYF TGTGCCAGCAGACTAGCCGGCCGCACAGATACGCAGTATTTT
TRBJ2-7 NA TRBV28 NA CASSLLMSGQYF TGTGCCAGCAGTTTGCTGATGTCGGGTCAGTACTTC
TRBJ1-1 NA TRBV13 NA CASSKSLNTEAFF TGTGCCAGCAGCAAATCATTGAACACTGAAGCTTTCTTT
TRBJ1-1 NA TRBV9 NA CASSKMPAMEAFF TGTGCCAGCAGCAAAATGCCCGCGATGGAAGCTTTCTTT
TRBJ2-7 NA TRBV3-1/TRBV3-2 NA CASSQGHEQYF TGTGCCAGCAGCCAAGGGCACGAGCAGTACTTC
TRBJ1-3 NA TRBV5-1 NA CASQYNVGTGSPVYF NA
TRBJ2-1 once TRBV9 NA CASSVGGTLHNEQFF TGTGCCAGCAGCGTAGGCGGGACCCTCCACAATGAGCAGTTCTTC
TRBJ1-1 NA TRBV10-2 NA CASSVSKNTEAFF TGCGCCAGCAGTGTGAGCAAGAACACTGAAGCTTTCTTT
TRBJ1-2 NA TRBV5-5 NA CASSHRDYGYTF TGTGCCAGCAGCCACAGGGATTATGGCTACACCTTC
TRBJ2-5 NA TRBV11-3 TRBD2 CASSRLADQETQYF TGTGCCAGCAGTAGACTAGCGGATCAAGAGACCCAGTACTTC
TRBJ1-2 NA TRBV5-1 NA CASSSPKVAGSKITMNTYYGYTF TGCGCCAGCAGCTCGCCGAAGGTCGCGGGATCCAAAATCACTATGAATACTTACTATGGCTACACCTTC
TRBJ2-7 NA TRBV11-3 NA CASSPQDIDHEQYF TGTGCCAGCAGCCCTCAGGACATAGACCACGAGCAGTACTTC
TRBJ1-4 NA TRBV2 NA CASSRDLGDEKLFF TGTGCCAGCAGCCGGGATTTGGGCGATGAAAAACTGTTTTTT
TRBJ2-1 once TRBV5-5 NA CASSFRDEQFF TGTGCCAGCAGCTTCCGCGATGAGCAGTTCTTC
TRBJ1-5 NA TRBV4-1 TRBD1 CASSRQGEEDQPQHF TGCGCCAGCAGCCGCCAGGGGGAGGAGGATCAGCCCCAGCATTTT
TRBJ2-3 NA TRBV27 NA CASSLGAFLSTDTQYF TGTGCCAGCAGTTTAGGAGCCTTCCTAAGCACAGATACGCAGTATTTT
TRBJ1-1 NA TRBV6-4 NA CASSQDRNTEAFF TGTGCCAGCAGCCAAGACAGGAACACTGAAGCTTTCTTT
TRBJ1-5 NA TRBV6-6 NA CASSYGGNQPQHF TGTGCCAGCAGTTACGGGGGGAATCAGCCCCAGCATTTT
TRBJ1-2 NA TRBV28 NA CASSPDSNYGYTF TGTGCCAGCAGCCCGGACAGTAACTATGGCTACACCTTC
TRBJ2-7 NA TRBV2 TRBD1 CATQPGQGGYEQYF TGTGCCACCCAGCCGGGACAGGGAGGATACGAGCAGTACTTC
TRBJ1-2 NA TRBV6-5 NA CASSLSGDGYTF TGTGCCAGCAGTCTTTCAGGGGATGGCTACACCTTC
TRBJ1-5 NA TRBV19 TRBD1 CASSAGQGANQPQHF TGTGCCAGTAGTGCGGGACAGGGGGCGAATCAGCCCCAGCATTTT
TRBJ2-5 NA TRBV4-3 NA CASSQATDQETQYF TGCGCCAGCAGCCAAGCGACAGATCAAGAGACCCAGTACTTC
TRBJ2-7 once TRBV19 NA CASSAGAGAAYEQYF TGTGCCAGTAGTGCCGGGGCGGGGGCCGCCTACGAGCAGTACTTC
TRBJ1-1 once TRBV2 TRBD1 CASARQGKTEAFF TGTGCCAGCGCTCGACAGGGGAAGACTGAAGCTTTCTTT
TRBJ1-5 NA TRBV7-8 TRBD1 CASSLGGQDLNQPQHF TGTGCCAGCAGCTTAGGGGGACAGGACCTAAATCAGCCCCAGCATTTT
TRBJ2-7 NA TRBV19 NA CATQGLTYEQYF TGTGCCACACAGGGATTGACTTACGAGCAGTACTTC